A single TCR beta chain is shown here with its context. Antigen: not known. This entry belongs to a study of monozygotic twins with inflammatory bowel disease. Overall study findings and caveats: Especially where disease activity was present, IBD patients had fewer clonotypes in common with others than healthy twins did.

Each CDR3 protein gets one entry in TCRdb, which reprocessed the 5' RACE reads and gives no DNA. This sample's clone table lists around 230,000 distinct CDR3 sequences. The clonotype comes from a human donor with ulcerative colitis or Crohn's disease, or a healthy co-twin of an affected twin (not recorded which). Sequenced sample: blood.

CDR3 in amino acids: CASSPDRYGYTF. This chain connects TRBV12-3 or TRBV12-4 to TRBJ1-2. The CDR3 has 12 amino acids.